The rows below give T cell receptor beta chains drawn from one sample of a study of regulatory T cells in long-lasting Graves disease. TCRdb processed the multiplex PCR reads anew with MiXCR; each CDR3 protein has one entry. The repertoire holds under 500,000 distinct CDR3 sequences, with less than 25% as singletons. The sample in question was peripheral blood mononuclear cells (PBMCs), obtained when the disease was refractory, from a patient treated with antithyroid drugs. These receptors were obtained from a female donor with Graves disease. The CDR3 runs from the conserved cysteine through the conserved F or W.

v_gene | CDR3aa
TRBV6-2/TRBV6-3 | CASSYPPGPGGFYEQYF
TRBV5-1 | CASSLGLLLHNEQFF
TRBV7-9 | CASSYSGYNEQFF
TRBV9 | CASSPGLAGPDTQYF
TRBV12-3/TRBV12-4 | CASRKGGEELFF
TRBV7-3 | CASSLRGTGTGDGYTF
TRBV7-2 | CASSPTESYEQYF
TRBV12-3/TRBV12-4 | CASSRRTSGRLHEDEQYF
TRBV19 | CASSILEAVGNQPQHF
TRBV7-4 | CASSLETDRTSGFQETQYF
TRBV7-2 | CASSPGPNTGELFF